This is a list of T cell receptor beta chains from one sample in a study of OX40 agonist ivuxolimab in advanced cancers. The protocol was immunoSEQ multiplex PCR, while the TCRdb copy is restricted to in-frame clones and leaves out a portion. The sample contains 92,000 or so clones, roughly four fifths of which appear only once. The sequenced sample was CD4+ or CD8+ T cells sorted from blood, obtained in a trial of the OX40 agonist ivuxolimab. These receptors all stem from an adult with an advanced solid tumor such as melanoma, head and neck, liver or kidney cancer. CDR3s include the opening cysteine and the closing phenylalanine or tryptophan. D genes are given only for firm matches. Only part of the rows carry a size: once, few, many, or a class if the clone is expanded.

CASSPTEGSYEQYF TGTGCCAGCTCACCAACGGAAGGGTCCTACGAGCAGTACTTC TRBV18 . . TRBJ2-7
CASSPGLAVEQFF TGTGCCAGCAGCCCCGGACTAGCGGTTGAGCAGTTCTTC TRBV7-2 . TRBD2 TRBJ2-1
CASSTRGGRPGNQPQHF TGTGCCAGTAGTACCAGAGGTGGCAGGCCCGGGAATCAGCCCCAGCATTTT TRBV19 . . TRBJ1-5
CASSYFQDGYEQYF TGTGCCAGCAGTTACTTCCAGGACGGCTACGAGCAGTACTTC TRBV6-5 once . TRBJ2-7
CASSLVAHEAAEQYF TGTGCCAGCAGCTTAGTTGCCCACGAGGCTGCCGAGCAGTACTTC TRBV7-2 . . TRBJ2-7
CASSLARRQDLGGTQYF TGTGCCAGCAGCTTAGCCAGGAGACAGGACCTAGGAGGTACGCAGTATTTT TRBV7-8 . . TRBJ2-3
CASSQLQGALGYTF TGCGCCAGCAGCCAGCTACAGGGGGCACTTGGCTACACCTTC TRBV7-9 . TRBD1 TRBJ1-2
CASSTGTGGGETQYF TGTGCCAGTAGCACGGGGACAGGGGGAGGTGAGACCCAGTACTTC TRBV19 . TRBD1 TRBJ2-5
CASSPGGGSYEQYF TGTGCCAGTAGTCCAGGAGGCGGCTCCTACGAGCAGTACTTC TRBV19 . . TRBJ2-7
CASSPPGLPNYEQYF TGTGCCAGCAGCCCCCCGGGCCTCCCCAACTACGAGCAGTACTTC TRBV6-5 . . TRBJ2-7
CSVRDSNQPQHF TGCAGCGTTAGGGATAGCAATCAGCCCCAGCATTTT TRBV29-1 few . TRBJ1-5
CASSTSANEQFF TGTGCCAGCAGTACCTCCGCGAATGAGCAGTTCTTC TRBV6-1 . . TRBJ2-1
CASSRGTGKNNEQFF TGTGCCAGCAGTCGGGGGACAGGGAAAAACAATGAGCAGTTCTTC TRBV2 . TRBD1 TRBJ2-1
CASSVPGQGTYEQYF TGTGCCAGCAGTGTTCCGGGACAGGGGACCTACGAGCAGTACTTC TRBV6-1 . TRBD1 TRBJ2-7
CASSETVSSEGTIYF TGTGCCAGCAGCGAGACAGTTTCCTCGGAGGGCACCATATATTTT TRBV9 . . TRBJ1-3
CASSYSGTPYEQYF TGTGCCAGTAGTTATAGCGGGACGCCCTACGAGCAGTACTTC TRBV19 . TRBD2 TRBJ2-7
CASSLYSSDTQYF TGTGCCAGCAGTTTATATTCCTCAGATACGCAGTATTTT TRBV27 . . TRBJ2-3
CASSLSGLSGNTIYF TGCGCCAGCAGCTTGTCGGGGCTCTCTGGAAACACCATATATTTT TRBV5-1 . . TRBJ1-3
CASSPWTSLGEQFF TGTGCCAGCAGCCCCTGGACTAGCCTTGGTGAGCAGTTCTTC TRBV9 few TRBD2 TRBJ2-1
CSVEQGGMVEGYTF TGCAGCGTTGAACAGGGCGGGATGGTAGAAGGCTACACCTTC TRBV29-1 . . TRBJ1-2
CASGRGTSGKGDTQYF TGTGCTAGTGGTCGCGGGACTAGCGGGAAGGGAGATACGCAGTATTTT TRBV12-5 . TRBD2 TRBJ2-3
CASSVSISGYTF TGTGCCAGCAGTGTGTCAATCTCTGGCTACACCTTC TRBV6-1 . . TRBJ1-2
CSVGDFYEQFF TGCAGCGTTGGGGACTTCTATGAGCAGTTCTTC TRBV29-1 . . TRBJ2-1
CASSPGHNYEQYF TGTGCCAGCAGCCCGGGACACAACTACGAGCAGTACTTC TRBV7-9 . . TRBJ2-7
CASSVTGGNSPLHF TGTGCCAGTAGTGTAACAGGGGGCAATTCACCCCTCCACTTT TRBV19 . TRBD1 TRBJ1-6
CASSGPTSRDEQYF TGTGCCAGCAGTGGCCCGACTAGTCGGGACGAGCAGTACTTC TRBV6-6 . . TRBJ2-7
CASGLALATNEKLFF TGTGCTAGTGGTTTGGCCCTCGCAACTAATGAAAAACTGTTTTTT TRBV12-5 . . TRBJ1-4
CASSYVGVNEQFF TGTGCCAGCAGTTACGTGGGGGTCAATGAGCAGTTCTTC TRBV6-5 . . TRBJ2-1
CASSLNRAGETQYF TGTGCCAGCAGCTTAAACAGGGCGGGAGAGACCCAGTACTTC TRBV7-3 . . TRBJ2-5
CASSQDGGQPQHF TGTGCCAGCAGCCAAGACGGAGGTCAGCCCCAGCATTTT TRBV4-2 few . TRBJ1-5
CASSHTDTQYF TGTGCCAGCAGCCACACAGATACGCAGTATTTT TRBV4-2 . . TRBJ2-3
CARIPQGENATNEKLFF TGTGCCAGGATCCCTCAGGGGGAAAATGCAACTAATGAAAAACTGTTTTTT TRBV21-1 . . TRBJ1-4
CASGLTGNTGELFF TGTGCTAGTGGTTTGACGGGAAACACCGGGGAGCTGTTTTTT TRBV12-5 . . TRBJ2-2
CASSIGTITYEQYF TGTGCCAGCAGCATTGGGACGATCACCTACGAGCAGTACTTC TRBV7-2 . . TRBJ2-7
CASSEPGQVNQPQHF TGTGCCAGCAGTGAACCCGGACAGGTCAATCAGCCCCAGCATTTT TRBV6-1 . TRBD1 TRBJ1-5
CASSLAPGNQPQHF TGTGCCAGCAGCTTAGCGCCGGGTAATCAGCCCCAGCATTTT TRBV7-2 . . TRBJ1-5
CASSFPLPQETQYF TGCGCCAGCAGCTTCCCTTTACCCCAAGAGACCCAGTACTTC TRBV5-1 . . TRBJ2-5
CASSQTGVGTEAFF TGTGCCAGCAGTCAAACAGGGGTAGGCACTGAAGCTTTCTTT TRBV6-5 . TRBD1 TRBJ1-1
CASSEGPRNSNQPQHF TGTGCCAGCAGTGAAGGCCCAAGAAATAGCAATCAGCCCCAGCATTTT TRBV6-1 . . TRBJ1-5
CASSQDRLGQVEDYEQYF TGTGCCAGCAGCCAAGATAGATTAGGACAAGTTGAGGATTACGAGCAGTACTTC TRBV4-2 . . TRBJ2-7
CASSPRGASAYNEQFF TGTGCCAGCAGTCCCCGCGGGGCTAGCGCATACAATGAGCAGTTCTTC TRBV9 once . TRBJ2-1
CASSPQPGAGVHEQYF TGTGCCAGCAGCCCCCAGCCGGGAGCGGGAGTACACGAGCAGTACTTC TRBV9 once TRBD2 TRBJ2-7
CASSLNRGEAFF TGTGCCAGCAGCTTAAACAGGGGTGAAGCTTTCTTT TRBV7-9 . TRBD1 TRBJ1-1
CASSEPSSGTLDTQYF TGTGCCAGCAGTGAACCGTCTAGCGGAACGTTGGATACGCAGTATTTT TRBV2 . TRBD2 TRBJ2-3
CASSLDRVNAEAFF TGTGCCAGCAGCTTAGACAGGGTAAACGCTGAAGCTTTCTTT TRBV11-2 . . TRBJ1-1
CASSLDRVAGELFF TGTGCCAGCAGCTTAGATCGGGTAGCCGGGGAGCTGTTTTTT TRBV11-2 . . TRBJ2-2